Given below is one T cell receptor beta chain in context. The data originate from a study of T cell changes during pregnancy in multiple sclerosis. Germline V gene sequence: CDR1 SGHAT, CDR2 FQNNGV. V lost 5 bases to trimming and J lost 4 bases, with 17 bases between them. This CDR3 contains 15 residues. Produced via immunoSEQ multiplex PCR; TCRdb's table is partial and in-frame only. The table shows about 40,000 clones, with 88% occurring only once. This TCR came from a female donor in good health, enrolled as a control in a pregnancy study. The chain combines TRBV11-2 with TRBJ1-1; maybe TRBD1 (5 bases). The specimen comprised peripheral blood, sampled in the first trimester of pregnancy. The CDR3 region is CASSHRRQLLTEAFF. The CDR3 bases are TGTGCCAGCAGCCACCGCAGACAGTTACTCACTGAAGCTTTCTTT.